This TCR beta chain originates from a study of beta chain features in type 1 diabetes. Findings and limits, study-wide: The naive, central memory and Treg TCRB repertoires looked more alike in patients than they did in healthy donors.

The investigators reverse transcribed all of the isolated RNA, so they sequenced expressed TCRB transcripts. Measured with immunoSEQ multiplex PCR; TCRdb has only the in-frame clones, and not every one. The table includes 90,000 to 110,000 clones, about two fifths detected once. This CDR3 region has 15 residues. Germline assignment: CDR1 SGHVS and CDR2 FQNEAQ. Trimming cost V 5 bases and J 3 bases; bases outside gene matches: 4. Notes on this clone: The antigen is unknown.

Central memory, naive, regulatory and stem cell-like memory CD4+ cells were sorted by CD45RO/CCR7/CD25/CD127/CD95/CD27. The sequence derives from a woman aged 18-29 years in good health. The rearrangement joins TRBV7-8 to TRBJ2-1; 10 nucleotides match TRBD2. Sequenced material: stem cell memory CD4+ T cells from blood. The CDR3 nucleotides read TGTGCCAGCAGCCCCGGGACTAGCGACTACAATGAGCAGTTCTTC. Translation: CASSPGTSDYNEQFF. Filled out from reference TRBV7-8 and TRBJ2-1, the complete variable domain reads GAGVSQSPRYKVAKRGQDVALRCDPISGHVSLFWYQQALGQGPEFLTYFQNEAQLDKSGLPSDRFFAERPEGSVSTLKIQRTQQEDSAVYLCASSPGTSDYNEQFFGPGTRLTVL.